The clone carrying this T cell receptor beta chain came up once. In the study's own analysis: For nucleated cells, counts were estimated from reference gene primer amplification. Sequencing was performed with immunoSEQ multiplex PCR; in TCRdb, only in-frame clones are kept and a portion is missing. V, J and clone size are those of that table, while D and trimming were read from the DNA. Of 200,000 or so clones in the sample, around 80% were seen once. Per germline, CDR1 KGHSH and CDR2 LQKENI. CDR3 size: 13 residues. V was clipped by 6 bases and J by 8 bases; unmatched bases: 9. This sample was included in a study of blood T cell repertoires in COVID-19. As for the study in general: Acute-phase and convalescent COVID-19 samples originated in the United States, Italy and Spain.

The rearrangement uses TRBV18 and TRBJ1-1, with TRBD1 identical over 7 bases. Sequencing was done on a sample of peripheral blood. The TCR sequence derives from a woman of 80 years or more with COVID-19, enrolled during active disease. The DNA for the CDR3 is TGTGCCAGCTCGCAAGGTTCGGACAGGGAAGCTTTCTTT. Its protein is CASSQGSDREAFF.